These T cell receptor beta chains were read from a single sample in a study of blood T cell repertoires in COVID-19. The table came from immunoSEQ multiplex PCR; TCRdb's copy has only in-frame clones and leaves some out. The table shows about 62,000 clones, with roughly nine tenths occurring only once. The sequenced sample consisted of peripheral blood. Receptors were obtained from a woman in her sixties with COVID-19, enrolled during active disease. Each CDR3 is given with its conserved first and last residue. D genes are given only for firm matches. Expanded clones get a size class; other rows say once, few or many, or leave the size out.

.	TRBJ2-7	.	TRBV7-9	CASTITGYEQYF	TGTGCCAGCACCATTACAGGTTACGAGCAGTACTTC
.	TRBJ2-4	few	TRBV10-1	CASSELSGELVKNIQYF	TGCGCCAGCAGTGAACTTTCAGGGGAACTCGTCAAAAACATTCAGTACTTC
.	TRBJ2-1	.	TRBV30	CAWSSRILGRHNEQFF	TGTGCCTGGAGTTCCCGAATACTAGGCCGCCACAATGAGCAGTTCTTC
.	TRBJ1-1	.	TRBV3-1/TRBV3-2	CASSQPPAGGTEAFF	TGTGCCAGCAGCCAACCCCCCGCCGGGGGCACTGAAGCTTTCTTT
TRBD1	TRBJ1-1	.	TRBV11-2	CASSSRQGITEAFF	TGTGCCAGCAGCTCCAGACAGGGAATCACTGAAGCTTTCTTT
TRBD1	TRBJ1-1	.	TRBV28	CASSLVQGGAFF	TGTGCCAGCAGTTTGGTACAGGGGGGCGCTTTCTTT
.	TRBJ1-3	.	TRBV7-6	CASSSRVSGNTIYF	TGTGCCAGCAGCTCCAGGGTTTCTGGAAACACCATATATTTT
TRBD2	TRBJ2-1	.	TRBV3-1/TRBV3-2	CASSQGRTSGSDEQFF	TGTGCCAGCAGCCAAGGACGTACTAGCGGGAGTGATGAGCAGTTCTTC
TRBD1	TRBJ2-3	.	TRBV18	CASEAGTASTDTQYF	TGTGCCAGCGAGGCCGGGACAGCTAGCACAGATACGCAGTATTTT
.	TRBJ2-2	.	TRBV5-4	CASSLGLGGNTGELFF	TGTGCCAGCAGCTTGGGTCTAGGGGGGAACACCGGGGAGCTGTTTTTT
TRBD1	TRBJ1-2	.	TRBV19	CASNIQGAKGYGYTF	TGTGCCAGTAATATCCAGGGGGCGAAGGGATATGGCTACACCTTC
.	TRBJ1-6	.	TRBV5-4	CASSRGEANSPLHF	TGTGCCAGCAGTAGGGGCGAGGCTAATTCACCCCTCCACTTT
TRBD1	TRBJ1-2	.	TRBV6-1	CASSEGPGGYGYTF	TGTGCCAGCAGTGAAGGCCCAGGGGGCTATGGCTACACCTTC
TRBD2	TRBJ2-1	few	TRBV24-1	CATSDFQTSGSYNEQFF	TGTGCCACCAGTGATTTTCAGACTAGCGGGAGCTACAATGAGCAGTTCTTC
.	TRBJ2-3	.	TRBV18	CASSTTVLTDTQYF	TGTGCCAGCTCTACCACGGTCCTTACAGATACGCAGTATTTT
TRBD1	TRBJ2-7	.	TRBV6-2/TRBV6-3	CASSQGLGQGDEQYF	TGTGCCAGCAGCCAGGGGCTGGGACAGGGTGACGAGCAGTACTTC